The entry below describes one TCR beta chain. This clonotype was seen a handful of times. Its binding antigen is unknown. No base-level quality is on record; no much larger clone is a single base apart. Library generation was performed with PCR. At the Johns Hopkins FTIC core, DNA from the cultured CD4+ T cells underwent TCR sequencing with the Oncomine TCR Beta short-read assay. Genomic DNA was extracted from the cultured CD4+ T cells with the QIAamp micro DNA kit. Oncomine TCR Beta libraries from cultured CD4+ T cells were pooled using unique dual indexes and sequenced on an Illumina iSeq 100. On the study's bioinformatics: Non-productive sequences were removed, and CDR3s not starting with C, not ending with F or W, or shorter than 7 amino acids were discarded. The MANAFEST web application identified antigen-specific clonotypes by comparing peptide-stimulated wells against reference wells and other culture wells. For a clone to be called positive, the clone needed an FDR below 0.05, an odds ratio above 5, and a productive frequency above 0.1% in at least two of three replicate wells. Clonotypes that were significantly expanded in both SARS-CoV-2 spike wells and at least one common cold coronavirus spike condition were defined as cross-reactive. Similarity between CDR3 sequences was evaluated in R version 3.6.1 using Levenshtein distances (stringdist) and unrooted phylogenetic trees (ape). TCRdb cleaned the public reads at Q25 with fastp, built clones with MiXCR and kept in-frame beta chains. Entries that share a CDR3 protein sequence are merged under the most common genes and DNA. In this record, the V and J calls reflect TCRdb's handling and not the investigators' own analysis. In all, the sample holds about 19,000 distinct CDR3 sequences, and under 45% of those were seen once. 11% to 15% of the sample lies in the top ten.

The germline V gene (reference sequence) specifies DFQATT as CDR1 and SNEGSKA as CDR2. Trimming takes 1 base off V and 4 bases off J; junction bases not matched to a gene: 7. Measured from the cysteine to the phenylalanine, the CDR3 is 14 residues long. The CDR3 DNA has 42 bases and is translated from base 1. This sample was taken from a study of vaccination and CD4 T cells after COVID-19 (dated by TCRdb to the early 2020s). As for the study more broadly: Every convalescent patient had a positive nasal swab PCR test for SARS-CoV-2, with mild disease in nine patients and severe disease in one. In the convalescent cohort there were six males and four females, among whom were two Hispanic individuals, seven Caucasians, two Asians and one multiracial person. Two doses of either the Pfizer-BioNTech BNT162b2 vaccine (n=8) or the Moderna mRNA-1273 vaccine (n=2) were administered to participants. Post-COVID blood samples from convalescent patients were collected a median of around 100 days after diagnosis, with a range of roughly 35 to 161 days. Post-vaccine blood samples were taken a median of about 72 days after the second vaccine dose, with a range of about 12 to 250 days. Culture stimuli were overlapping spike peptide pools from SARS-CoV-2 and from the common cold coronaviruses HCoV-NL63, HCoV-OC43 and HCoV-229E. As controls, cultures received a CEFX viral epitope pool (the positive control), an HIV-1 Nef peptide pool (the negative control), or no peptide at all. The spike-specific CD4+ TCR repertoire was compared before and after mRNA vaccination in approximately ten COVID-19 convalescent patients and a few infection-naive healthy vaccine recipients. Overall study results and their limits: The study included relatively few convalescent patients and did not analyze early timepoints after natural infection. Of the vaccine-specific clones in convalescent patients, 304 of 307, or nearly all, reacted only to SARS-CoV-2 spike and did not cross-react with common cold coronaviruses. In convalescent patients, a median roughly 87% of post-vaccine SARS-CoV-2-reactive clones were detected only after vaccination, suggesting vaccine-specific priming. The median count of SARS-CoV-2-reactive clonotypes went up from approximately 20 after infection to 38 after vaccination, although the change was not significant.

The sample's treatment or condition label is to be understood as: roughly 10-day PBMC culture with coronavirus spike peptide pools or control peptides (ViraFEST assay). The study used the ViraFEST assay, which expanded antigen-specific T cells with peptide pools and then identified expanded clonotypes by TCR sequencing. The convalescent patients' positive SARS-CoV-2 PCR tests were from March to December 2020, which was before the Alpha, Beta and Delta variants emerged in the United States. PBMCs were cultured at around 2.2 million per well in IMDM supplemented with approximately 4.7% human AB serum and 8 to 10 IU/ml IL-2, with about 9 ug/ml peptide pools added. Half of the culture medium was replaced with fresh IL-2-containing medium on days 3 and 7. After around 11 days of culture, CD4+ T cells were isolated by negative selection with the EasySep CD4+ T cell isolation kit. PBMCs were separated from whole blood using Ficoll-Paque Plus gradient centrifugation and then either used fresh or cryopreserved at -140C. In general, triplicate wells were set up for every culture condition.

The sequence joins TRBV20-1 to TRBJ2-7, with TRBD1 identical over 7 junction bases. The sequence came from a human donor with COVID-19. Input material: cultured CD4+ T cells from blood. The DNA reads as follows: TGCAGTGCTAGAGGGACAGGCATGGTGTACGAGCAGTACTTC. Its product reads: CSARGTGMVYEQYF.